These 27 T cell receptor beta chains were all obtained from the same sample, sequenced in a study of blood T cell repertoires in COVID-19. This table comes from immunoSEQ multiplex PCR, and its TCRdb copy is limited to in-frame clones, with some not included. This repertoire shows under 60,000 clones, around 90% found once; its top ten account for roughly a quarter. Material: peripheral blood. These TCRs come from an elderly woman with acute or convalescent COVID-19.

J is TRBJ2-6 and V is TRBV7-8; D not certain. CDR1 is SGHVS and CDR2 is FQNEAQ in the germline V gene. The CDR3 sequence is 16 residues long. Trimming shortened V by 0 bases and J by 0 bases, and 6 bases separated the two germline ends. CDR3 region: CASSLAAFSGANVLTF. In nucleotides, the CDR3 is TGTGCCAGCAGCTTAGCAGCGTTCTCTGGGGCCAACGTCCTGACTTTC.

This chain joins TRBV5-1 and TRBJ2-2; 10 nucleotides align to TRBD2. Germline CDR1 is SGHRS and CDR2 is YFSETQ. There are 15 residues in the CDR3. Unmatched junction bases numbered 3, after V lost 1 base and J lost 6 bases. CDR3 nucleotides: TGCGCCAGCAGCTTGAGAAGCGGGGGGGCCGGGGAGCTGTTTTTT. Protein sequence: CASSLRSGGAGELFF.

The chain recombines TRBV5-1 with TRBJ2-7; a weak D match, TRBD1 (6 bases). The germline gives CDR1 SGHRS, CDR2 YFSETQ. CDR3 length: 14 residues. The V end lost 4 bases, the J end lost 1 base, and 12 bases lay between the germline ends. The CDR3 loop is CASSSSGTSYEQYF. Here the CDR3 DNA reads TGCGCCAGCAGCAGCTCCGGGACATCCTACGAGCAGTACTTC.

The chain joins TRBV28 to TRBJ1-3, with 9 nucleotides matching TRBD1. CDR3 size: 16 residues. Germline loops: CDR1 MDHEN, CDR2 SYDVKM. J lost 4 bases, V lost 3 bases, and 7 bases had no gene match. CDR3 loop: CASSFPGTGSGNTIYF. The CDR3 nucleotides read TGTGCCAGCAGTTTCCCAGGGACAGGGTCCGGAAACACCATATATTTT.

This chain connects TRBV5-1 to TRBJ2-6; D ambiguous. The CDR3 has 15 residues. V lost 0 bases to trimming and J lost 0 bases, with 4 bases between them. The V gene's germline CDR1 is SGHRS and CDR2 YFSETQ. For the CDR3, the DNA is TGCGCCAGCAGCTTGGGCAGCTCTGGGGCCAACGTCCTGACTTTC. It codes for CASSLGSSGANVLTF.

The V gene is TRBV2, the J gene TRBJ1-1; D not resolved. The length of the CDR3 is 11 residues. V shed 6 bases and J shed 7 bases, with 9 bases lying between them. CDR1 is SNHLY and CDR2 is FYNNEI in the germline V gene. CDR3 protein: CASSVTDEAFF. CDR3 DNA sequence: TGTGCCAGCAGCGTGACTGATGAAGCTTTCTTT.

V usage is TRBV15 and J usage is TRBJ1-5; 7 nucleotides match TRBD1. The CDR3 is 15 residues long. Germline V gives CDR1 LNHNV, CDR2 YYDKDF (reference sequence). V shed 2 bases, J shed 6 bases, and the junction held 7 bases outside the gene matches. In nucleotides, the CDR3 is TGTGCCACCAGCAGAAACAGGGGTAACGGTCAGCCCCAGCATTTT. Amino acids: CATSRNRGNGQPQHF. The full variable domain, rest sourced from reference TRBV15 and TRBJ1-5, is DAMVIQNPRYQVTQFGKPVTLSCSQTLNHNVMYWYQQKSSQAPKLLFHYYDKDFNNEADTPDNFQSRRPNTSFCFLDIRSPGLGDTAMYLCATSRNRGNGQPQHFGDGTRLSIL.

This chain joins TRBV7-2 and TRBJ2-3, with 9 bases lining up with TRBD2. CDR3 length equals 18 residues. The germline gives CDR1 SGHTA, CDR2 FQGNSA. J lost 0 bases, V lost 5 bases, and 12 bases had no gene match. CDR3 DNA sequence: TGTGCCAGCAGCCTGAGGGGGCGGGGGGGCCCCAGCACAGATACGCAGTATTTT. Its translation: CASSLRGRGGPSTDTQYF.

This chain connects TRBV3-1 (or the pseudogene TRBV3-2) to TRBJ2-1; 8 bases align to TRBD2. The CDR3 loop spans 17 amino acids. J lost 0 bases, V lost 0 bases, and 4 bases had no gene match. The germline CDR1 and CDR2 sequences are LGHDT and YNNKEL (reference sequence). The CDR3 nucleotides are TGTGCCAGCAGCCAAGAACCTCTAGCGGGCTCCTACAATGAGCAGTTCTTC. Protein: CASSQEPLAGSYNEQFF.

In its sample, this clone was seen a few times. The genes are TRBV6-2 or TRBV6-3 and TRBJ1-5; D is uncertain. Germline V lookup: CDR1 MNHEY, CDR2 SVGEGT. CDR3 length: 14 residues. The V end lost 5 bases, the J end lost 1 base, and 9 bases lay between the germline ends. CDR3 nucleotide sequence: TGTGCCAGCAGTCGGGTGTTAAGCAATCAGCCCCAGCATTTT. This encodes CASSRVLSNQPQHF.

The V call is TRBV6-6, the J call TRBJ1-6; a possible D gene is TRBD1 (6 bases). The V end was cut by 7 bases, the J end by 14 bases, with 18 bases between. This CDR3 has 13 amino acids. Germline CDR1 is MNHNY and CDR2 is SVGAGI (reference sequence). The CDR3 DNA sequence: TGTGCCAGCACCCCCCCCGGACAGTCATCCCTCCACTTT. This gives the protein CASTPPGQSSLHF.

This chain connects TRBV5-1 to TRBJ2-5, with D possibly matching TRBD2 (6 bases). The CDR3 consists of 14 residues. Germline lookup yields CDR1 SGHRS and CDR2 YFSETQ. Trimming removed 4 bases from V and 1 base from J, with 11 bases in between. The CDR3 loop reads CASSTTAGQETQYF. In nucleotides, the CDR3 is TGCGCCAGCAGCACAACAGCGGGCCAAGAGACCCAGTACTTC.

The chain has TRBV2 and TRBJ1-1, with D perhaps TRBD1 (5 bases). CDR1 is SNHLY, CDR2 FYNNEI, per germline. The CDR3 covers 14 residues. With 7 bases removed from V and 0 bases from J, the gap between germline ends came to 12 bases. The CDR3 here is CASTREAMNTEAFF. The DNA of the CDR3 is TGTGCCAGCACCAGGGAGGCCATGAACACTGAAGCTTTCTTT.

This clone was found once. The chain has TRBV10-2 and TRBJ2-5; no firm D call. Per the germline V gene, CDR1 is WSHSY and CDR2 is SAAADI. V was shortened by 2 bases and J by 4 bases, with 8 bases between the two germline ends. The CDR3 length is 13 residues. CDR3 loop: CASSENSGETQYF. The CDR3 DNA is TGCGCCAGCAGTGAGAATTCGGGAGAGACCCAGTACTTC.

The count of this clone is one. The chain is built from TRBV7-9 and TRBJ1-5; 7 bases line up with TRBD1. This CDR3 is 17 amino acids long. The germline gives CDR1 SEHNR, CDR2 FQNEAQ (reference sequence). V dropped 2 bases and J dropped 0; count of bases not matched to a gene: 7. The CDR3 protein is CASSLFIGTDSNQPQHF. The CDR3 nucleotides read TGTGCCAGCAGCTTATTTATCGGGACAGATAGCAATCAGCCCCAGCATTTT.

The rearrangement links TRBV28 to TRBJ1-1; TRBD1 matches 10 bases. There are 17 residues in the CDR3. The germline V gene encodes CDR1 MDHEN and CDR2 SYDVKM. V gave up 4 bases and J gave up 2 bases; unmatched junction bases: 10. CDR3 in DNA: TGTGCCAGCAGTTCTCCGGGGACAGGGGAAGAAAACACTGAAGCTTTCTTT. This translates into CASSSPGTGEENTEAFF. Variable domain in full (rest from reference TRBV28 and TRBJ1-1): DVKVTQSSRYLVKRTGEKVFLECVQDMDHENMFWYRQDPGLGLRLIYFSYDVKMKEKGDIPEGYSVSREKKERFSLILESASTNQTSMYLCASSSPGTGEENTEAFFGQGTRLTVV.

The V gene is TRBV4-2, the J gene TRBJ1-6, with a weak D call TRBD1 (6 bases). The CDR3 loop spans 14 amino acids. Trimming took off 3 bases at V and 16 bases at J, with 19 bases between the two ends. The germline CDR1 and CDR2 sequences are LGHNA and YNFKEQ. This CDR3 is CASSQDTTLGALHF. The CDR3, as DNA: TGTGCCAGCAGCCAGGATACGACGTTGGGGGCACTCCACTTT.

DNA of the CDR3: TGTGCCAGCAGCTTAGTATCAGATACGCAGTATTTT. Protein sequence: CASSLVSDTQYF. The V gene is TRBV11-3, the J gene TRBJ2-3; D uncertain. Germline-derived CDR1 and CDR2 are SGHNT and YENEEA. Trimming stripped 1 base from V and 4 bases from J, with 3 bases between. The CDR3 covers 12 residues.

This clone has more than one count but fewer than ten. The V and J genes are TRBV2 and TRBJ1-1, with unresolved D. Trimming removed 8 bases at V and 0 bases at J, with 10 bases between. CDR3 length equals 13 residues. The germline CDR1 and CDR2 sequences are SNHLY and FYNNEI. The CDR3 region is CASDYTMNTEAFF. The CDR3 nucleotides read TGTGCCAGCGACTACACCATGAACACTGAAGCTTTCTTT.

The chain links TRBV5-8 to TRBJ2-3; TRBD2 matches 13 bases. CDR1 and CDR2 from the germline V gene are SGHTS and YDEGEE. The V and J ends lost 4 bases and 5 bases, in that order; junction bases with no gene match: 4. The CDR3 covers 15 residues. CDR3 sequence reads: CASSLWTSGGDTQYF. The CDR3 DNA reads as TGTGCCAGCAGCCTCTGGACTAGCGGGGGAGATACGCAGTATTTT. Full variable domain (remainder filled in from reference TRBV5-8 and TRBJ2-3): EAGVTQSPTHLIKTRGQQATLRCSPISGHTSVYWYQQALGLGLQFLLWYDEGEERNRGNFPPRFSGRQFPNYSSELNVNALELEDSALYLCASSLWTSGGDTQYFGPGTRLTVL.

This chain connects TRBV19 to TRBJ2-7; 9 bases agree with TRBD1. The trim removed 3 bases at V and 2 bases at J, leaving 5 bases unmatched. Germline CDR1 LNHDA, CDR2 SQIVND (reference sequence). The CDR3 sequence is 15 residues long. The CDR3 is CASSMAGQGAYEQYF. As DNA, the CDR3 is TGTGCCAGTAGTATGGCGGGACAGGGTGCCTACGAGCAGTACTTC.

The V call is TRBV7-9, the J call TRBJ2-7, with 8 positions matching TRBD1. Germline trimming cut 5 bases from V and 0 bases from J; bases unmatched to any gene: 3. CDR1 is SEHNR and CDR2 is FQNEAQ in the germline V gene (reference sequence). This CDR3 is built from 14 residues. The CDR3 loop is CASSPTGGSYEQYF. The CDR3 nucleotides read TGTGCCAGCAGCCCTACAGGGGGCTCCTACGAGCAGTACTTC. Full variable domain (remainder filled in from reference TRBV7-9 and TRBJ2-7): DTGVSQNPRHKITKRGQNVTFRCDPISEHNRLYWYRQTLGQGPEFLTYFQNEAQLEKSRLLSDRFSAERPKGSFSTLEIQRTEQGDSAMYLCASSPTGGSYEQYFGPGTRLTVT.

This clone has more than one count but fewer than ten. This sequence joins TRBV30 and TRBJ2-7; D gene unclear. V was clipped by 0 bases and J by 5 bases, with 8 bases between them. CDR1 and CDR2 from the germline V gene are GTSNPN and SVGIG (reference sequence). The CDR3 is 12 amino acids. CDR3 nucleotides: TGTGCCTGGAGTGTTCAGCGCGACGAGCAGTACTTC. Protein: CAWSVQRDEQYF.

The gene calls are TRBV18 and TRBJ2-1; TRBD2 aligns across 7 bases. CDR3 length: 16 amino acids. Germline CDR1 KGHSH, CDR2 LQKENI. With 8 bases clipped from V and 6 bases from J, the junction kept 16 bases outside the gene matches. The CDR3 here is CASPAPDIWEGNEQFF. The DNA of the CDR3 is TGTGCCAGCCCGGCGCCTGATATCTGGGAGGGCAATGAGCAGTTCTTC. The full variable domain, its missing parts supplied by reference TRBV18 and TRBJ2-1, is NAGVMQNPRHLVRRRGQEARLRCSPMKGHSHVYWYRQLPEEGLKFMVYLQKENIIDESGMPKERFSAEFPKEGPSILRIQQVVRGDSAAYFCASPAPDIWEGNEQFFGPGTRLTVL.

The sample holds one count of this clone. The rearrangement links TRBV19 to TRBJ1-6; the match to TRBD1 covers 7 bases. CDR3 size: 15 residues. From germline, CDR1 is LNHDA and CDR2 SQIVND (reference sequence). Trimming removed 4 bases from V and 5 bases from J; junction bases left unmatched: 5. The CDR3 loop reads CASSKKGQNNSPLHF. The CDR3 coding sequence is TGTGCCAGTAGTAAGAAGGGACAGAATAATTCACCCCTCCACTTT.

The genes are TRBV19 and TRBJ2-1; 9 nucleotides match TRBD2. The CDR3 extends over 16 amino acids. CDR1 and CDR2 from the germline V gene are LNHDA and SQIVND (reference sequence). The J segment lost 6 bases and the V segment lost 8 bases, leaving 14 bases of the junction unmatched. The CDR3 DNA reads TGTGCCAGTTGTGGGGATATAGCGGGGGACCCCAATGAGCAGTTCTTC. Its translation is CASCGDIAGDPNEQFF.

The chain uses TRBV9 and TRBJ2-3, with D perhaps matching TRBD2 (6 bases). Trimming pared 1 base from V and 6 bases from J, leaving 12 bases between. The CDR3 extends over 14 amino acids. Germline assignment: CDR1 SGDLS and CDR2 YYNGEE. The CDR3 DNA follows: TGTGCCAGCAGCGTAAGCCGGGCGGGGGATACGCAGTATTTT. Its translation: CASSVSRAGDTQYF.